Listed here is a single T cell receptor (beta chain). Its antigen is not known. This sample was included in a study of cytomegalovirus exposure and HLA in healthy donors. Whole-study findings and limits: Roughly even sequencing depth across donors was the assumption behind the presence/absence analyses.

The study ran its PCR with 60 Vbeta and 13 Jbeta primers. Generated by immunoSEQ multiplex PCR, the TCRdb table keeps only in-frame clones and is missing some. The sample shows approximately 150,000 clones, roughly four fifths of them seen only once. The CDR3 is 15 amino acids. Trimming cost V 3 bases and J 7 bases, with 15 bases left between them. CDR1 and CDR2 (germline): LNHDA, SQIVND (reference sequence). The sequenced sample consisted of PBMCs. The TCR originated in a girl aged 10-17 years in good health and CMV-seropositive. The J gene is TRBJ1-4, the V gene TRBV19; D is undetermined. The CDR3 coding sequence is TGTGCCAGTAGTATCGGTACAAAACCGGGTGAAAAACTGTTTTTT. Translation gives CASSIGTKPGEKLFF. The full variable domain, completed using reference TRBV19 and TRBJ1-4, is DGGITQSPKYLFRKEGQNVTLSCEQNLNHDAMYWYRQDPGQGLRLIYYSQIVNDFQKGDIAEGYSVSREKKESFPLTVTSAQKNPTAFYLCASSIGTKPGEKLFFGSGTQLSVL.